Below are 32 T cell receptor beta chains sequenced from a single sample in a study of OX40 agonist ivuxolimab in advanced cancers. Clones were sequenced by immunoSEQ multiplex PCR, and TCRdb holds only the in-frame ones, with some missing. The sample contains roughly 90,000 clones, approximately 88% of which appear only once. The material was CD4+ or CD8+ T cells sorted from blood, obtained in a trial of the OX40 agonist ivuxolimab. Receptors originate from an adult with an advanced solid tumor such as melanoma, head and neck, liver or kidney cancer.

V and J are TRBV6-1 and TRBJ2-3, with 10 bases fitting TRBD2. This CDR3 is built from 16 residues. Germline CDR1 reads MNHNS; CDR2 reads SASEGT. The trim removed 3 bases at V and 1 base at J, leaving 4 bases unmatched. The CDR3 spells CASSDQSGGGTDTQYF. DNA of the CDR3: TGTGCCAGCAGTGACCAAAGCGGGGGGGGCACAGATACGCAGTATTTT.

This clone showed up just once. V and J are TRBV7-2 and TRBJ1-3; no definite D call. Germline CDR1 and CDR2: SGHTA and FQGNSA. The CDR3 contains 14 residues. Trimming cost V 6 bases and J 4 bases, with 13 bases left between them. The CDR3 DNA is TGTGCCAGCAGAGACACCCTTGCAGGAAACACCATATATTTT. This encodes CASRDTLAGNTIYF.

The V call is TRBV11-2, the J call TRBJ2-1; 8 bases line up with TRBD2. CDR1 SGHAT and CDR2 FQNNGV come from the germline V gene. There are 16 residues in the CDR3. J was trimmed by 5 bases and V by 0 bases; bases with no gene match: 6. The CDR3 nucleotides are TGTGCCAGCAGCTTAGATCGTGCGGGAGGAAACAATGAGCAGTTCTTC. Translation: CASSLDRAGGNNEQFF.

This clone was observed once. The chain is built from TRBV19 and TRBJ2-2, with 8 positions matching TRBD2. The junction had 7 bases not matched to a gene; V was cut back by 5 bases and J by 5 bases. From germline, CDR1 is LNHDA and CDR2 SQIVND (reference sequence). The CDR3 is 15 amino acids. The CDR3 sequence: CASSWGLGGTGELFF. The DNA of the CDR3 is TGTGCCAGTAGTTGGGGACTAGGGGGGACCGGGGAGCTGTTTTTT.

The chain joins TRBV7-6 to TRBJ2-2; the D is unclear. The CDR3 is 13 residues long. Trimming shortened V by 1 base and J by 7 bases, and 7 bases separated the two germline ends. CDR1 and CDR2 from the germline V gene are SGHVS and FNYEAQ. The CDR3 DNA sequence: TGTGCCAGCAGCTTAGGGGCGGTCGGGGAGCTGTTTTTT. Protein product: CASSLGAVGELFF.

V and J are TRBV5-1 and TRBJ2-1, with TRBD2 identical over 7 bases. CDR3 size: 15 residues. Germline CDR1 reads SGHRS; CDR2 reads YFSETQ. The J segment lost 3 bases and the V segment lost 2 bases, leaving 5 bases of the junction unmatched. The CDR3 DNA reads TGCGCCAGCAGCTTTCGGGAGGCCCACTACAATGAGCAGTTCTTC. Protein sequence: CASSFREAHYNEQFF.

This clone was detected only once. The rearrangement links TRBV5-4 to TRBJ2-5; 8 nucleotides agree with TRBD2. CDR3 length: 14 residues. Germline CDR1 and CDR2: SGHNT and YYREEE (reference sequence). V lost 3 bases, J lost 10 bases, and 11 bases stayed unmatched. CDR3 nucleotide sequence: TGTGCCAGCAGCTGGGGCCCAGCGGGAGAGGGCCAGTACTTC. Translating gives CASSWGPAGEGQYF.

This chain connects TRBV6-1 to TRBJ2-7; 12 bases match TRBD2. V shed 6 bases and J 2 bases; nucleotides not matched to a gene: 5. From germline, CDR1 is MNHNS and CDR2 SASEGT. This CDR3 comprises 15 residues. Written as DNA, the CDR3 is TGTGCCAGCAGGATGACTAGCGGGAGCACCTACGAGCAGTACTTC. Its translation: CASRMTSGSTYEQYF.

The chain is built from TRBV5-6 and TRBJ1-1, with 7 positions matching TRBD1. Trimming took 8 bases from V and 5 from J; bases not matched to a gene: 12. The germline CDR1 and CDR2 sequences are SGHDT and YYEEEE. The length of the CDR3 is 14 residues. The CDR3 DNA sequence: TGTGCCAGTGGCCCCCTGACAGGGAGGACTGAAGCTTTCTTT. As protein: CASGPLTGRTEAFF.

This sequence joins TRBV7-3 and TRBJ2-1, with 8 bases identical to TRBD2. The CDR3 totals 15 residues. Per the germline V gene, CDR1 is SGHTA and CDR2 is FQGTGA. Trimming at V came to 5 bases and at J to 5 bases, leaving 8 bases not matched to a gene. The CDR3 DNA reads TGTGCCAGCAGCAATAGCGGGGCGAGTAACAATGAGCAGTTCTTC. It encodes CASSNSGASNNEQFF.

The CDR3 loop reads CASSSGDRGSTDTQYF. The CDR3 region has the DNA TGTGCCAGCAGTTCCGGAGACAGGGGAAGCACAGATACGCAGTATTTT. The J gene is TRBJ2-3, the V gene TRBV28; 8 nucleotides line up with TRBD1. This CDR3 contains 16 residues. The junction had 6 bases not matched to a gene; V was cut back by 4 bases and J by 0 bases. Germline CDR1 is MDHEN and CDR2 is SYDVKM.

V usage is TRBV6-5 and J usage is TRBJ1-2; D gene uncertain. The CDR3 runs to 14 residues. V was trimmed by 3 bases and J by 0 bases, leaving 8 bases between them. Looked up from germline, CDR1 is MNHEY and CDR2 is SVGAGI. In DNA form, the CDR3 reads TGTGCCAGCAGTTATTGGGGAGCTAACTATGGCTACACCTTC. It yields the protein CASSYWGANYGYTF.

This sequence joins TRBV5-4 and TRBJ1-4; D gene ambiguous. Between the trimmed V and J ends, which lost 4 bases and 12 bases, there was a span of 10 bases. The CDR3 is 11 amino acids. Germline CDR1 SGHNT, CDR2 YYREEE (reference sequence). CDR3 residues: CASSLGRELFF. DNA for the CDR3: TGTGCCAGCAGCCTCGGACGGGAACTGTTTTTT.

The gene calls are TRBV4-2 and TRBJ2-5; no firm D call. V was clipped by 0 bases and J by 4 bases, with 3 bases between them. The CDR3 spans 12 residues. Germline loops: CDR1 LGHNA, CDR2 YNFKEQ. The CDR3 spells CASSQEGETQYF. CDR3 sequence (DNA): TGTGCCAGCAGCCAAGAGGGAGAGACCCAGTACTTC.

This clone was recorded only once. In DNA form, the CDR3 reads TGTGCCAGCAGTGAACAGGGGTACAATGAGCAGTTCTTC. It encodes CASSEQGYNEQFF. This chain connects TRBV2 to TRBJ2-1, with D perhaps matching TRBD1 (6 bases). With 2 bases removed from V and 4 bases from J, the gap between germline ends came to 6 bases. The CDR3 is 13 residues long. From germline, CDR1 is SNHLY and CDR2 FYNNEI.

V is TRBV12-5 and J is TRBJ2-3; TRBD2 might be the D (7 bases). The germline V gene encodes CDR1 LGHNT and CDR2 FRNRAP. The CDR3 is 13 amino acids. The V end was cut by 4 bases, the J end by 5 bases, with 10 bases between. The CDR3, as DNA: TGTGCTAGTGGTTCGGGGGGCGGAGATACGCAGTATTTT. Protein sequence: CASGSGGGDTQYF.

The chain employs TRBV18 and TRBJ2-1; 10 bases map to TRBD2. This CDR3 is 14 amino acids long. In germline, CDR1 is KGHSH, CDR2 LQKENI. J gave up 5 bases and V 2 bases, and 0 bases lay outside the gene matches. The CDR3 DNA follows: TGTGCCAGCTCACCAGGACTAGCGGACAATGAGCAGTTCTTC. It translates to CASSPGLADNEQFF.

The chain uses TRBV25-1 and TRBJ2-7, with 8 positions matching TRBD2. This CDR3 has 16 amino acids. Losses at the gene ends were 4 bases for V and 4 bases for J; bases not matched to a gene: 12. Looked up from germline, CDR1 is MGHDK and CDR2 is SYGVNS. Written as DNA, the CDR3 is TGTGCCAGCAGTGCCCTCGGAGCGGGAGAAATATACGAGCAGTACTTC. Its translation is CASSALGAGEIYEQYF.

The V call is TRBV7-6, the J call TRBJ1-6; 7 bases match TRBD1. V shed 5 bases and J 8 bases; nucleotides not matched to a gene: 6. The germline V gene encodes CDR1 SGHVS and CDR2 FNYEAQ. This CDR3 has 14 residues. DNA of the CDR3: TGTGCCAGCAGCCCGAGCGACAGGGATTCACCCCTCCACTTT. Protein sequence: CASSPSDRDSPLHF. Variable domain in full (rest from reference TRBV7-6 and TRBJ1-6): GAGVSQSPRYKVTKRGQDVALRCDPISGHVSLYWYRQALGQGPEFLTYFNYEAQQDKSGLPNDRFSAERPEGSISTLTIQRTEQRDSAMYRCASSPSDRDSPLHFGNGTRLTVT.

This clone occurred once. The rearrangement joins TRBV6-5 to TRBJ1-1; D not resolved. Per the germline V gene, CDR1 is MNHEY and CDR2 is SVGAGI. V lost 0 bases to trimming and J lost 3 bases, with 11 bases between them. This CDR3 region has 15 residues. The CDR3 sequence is CASSYSIRVDTEAFF. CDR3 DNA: TGTGCCAGCAGTTACTCGATTAGGGTGGACACTGAAGCTTTCTTT.

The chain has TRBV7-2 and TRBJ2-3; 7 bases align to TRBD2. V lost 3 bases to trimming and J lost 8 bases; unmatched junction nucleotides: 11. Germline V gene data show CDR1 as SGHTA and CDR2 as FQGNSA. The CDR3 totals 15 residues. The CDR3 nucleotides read TGTGCCAGCAGCTTCGGGACGGGGTCGGGGGGTACGCAGTATTTT. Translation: CASSFGTGSGGTQYF.

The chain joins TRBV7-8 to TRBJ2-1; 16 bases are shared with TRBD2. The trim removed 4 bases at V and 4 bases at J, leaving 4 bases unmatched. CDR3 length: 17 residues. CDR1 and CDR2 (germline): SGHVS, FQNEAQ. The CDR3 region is CASSSGLAGGFYNEQFF. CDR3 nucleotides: TGTGCCAGCAGCTCGGGACTAGCGGGAGGGTTTTACAATGAGCAGTTCTTC.

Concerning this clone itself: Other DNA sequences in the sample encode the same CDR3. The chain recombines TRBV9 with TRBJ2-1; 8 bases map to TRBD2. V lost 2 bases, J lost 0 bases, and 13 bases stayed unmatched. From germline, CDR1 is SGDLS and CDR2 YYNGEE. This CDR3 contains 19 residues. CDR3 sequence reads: CASSVGRGAGVGSYNEQFF. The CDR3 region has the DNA TGTGCCAGCAGCGTCGGGAGAGGAGCGGGAGTAGGCTCCTACAATGAGCAGTTCTTC. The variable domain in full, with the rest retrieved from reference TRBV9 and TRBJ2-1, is DSGVTQTPKHLITATGQRVTLRCSPRSGDLSVYWYQQSLDQGLQFLIQYYNGEERAKGNILERFSAQQFPDLHSELNLSSLELGDSALYFCASSVGRGAGVGSYNEQFFGPGTRLTVL.

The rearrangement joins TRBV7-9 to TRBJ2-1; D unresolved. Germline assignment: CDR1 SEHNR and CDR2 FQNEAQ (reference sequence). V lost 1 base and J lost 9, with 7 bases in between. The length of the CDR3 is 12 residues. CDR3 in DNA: TGTGCCAGCAGCTTAGGGCCCCCTGAGCAGTTCTTC. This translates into CASSLGPPEQFF.

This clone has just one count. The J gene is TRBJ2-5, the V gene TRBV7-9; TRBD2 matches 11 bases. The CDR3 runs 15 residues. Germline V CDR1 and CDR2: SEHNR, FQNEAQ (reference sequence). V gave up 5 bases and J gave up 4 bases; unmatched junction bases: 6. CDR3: CASSTRTSGPETQYF. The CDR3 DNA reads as TGTGCCAGCAGCACCCGGACTAGCGGGCCAGAGACCCAGTACTTC.

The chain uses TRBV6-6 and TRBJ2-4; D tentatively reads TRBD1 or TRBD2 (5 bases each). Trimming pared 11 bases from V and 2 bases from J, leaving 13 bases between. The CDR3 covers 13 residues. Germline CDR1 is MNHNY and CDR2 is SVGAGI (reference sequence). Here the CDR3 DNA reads TGTGCCTTGGGGGATATGCCCAAAAACATTCAGTACTTC. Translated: CALGDMPKNIQYF.

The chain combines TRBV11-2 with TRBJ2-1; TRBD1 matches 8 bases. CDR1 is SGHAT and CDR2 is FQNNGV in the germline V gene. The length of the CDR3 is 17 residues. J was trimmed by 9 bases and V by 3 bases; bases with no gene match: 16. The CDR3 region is CASSFITIGLTGAEQFF. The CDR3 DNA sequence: TGTGCCAGCAGCTTCATTACAATAGGCCTGACAGGGGCTGAGCAGTTCTTC.

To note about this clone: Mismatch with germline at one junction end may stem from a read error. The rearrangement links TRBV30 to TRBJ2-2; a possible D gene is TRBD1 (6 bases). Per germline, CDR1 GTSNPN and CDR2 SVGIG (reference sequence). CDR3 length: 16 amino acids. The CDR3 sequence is CAWSVLNYQGTRGAVF. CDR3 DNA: TGTGCCTGGAGTGTACTGAACTACCAGGGGACCCGGGGAGCTGTTTTT.

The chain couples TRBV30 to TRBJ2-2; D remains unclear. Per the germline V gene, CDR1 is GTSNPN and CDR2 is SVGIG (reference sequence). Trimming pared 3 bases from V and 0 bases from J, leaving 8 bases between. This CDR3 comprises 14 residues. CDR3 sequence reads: CAWRSRANTGELFF. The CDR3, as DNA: TGTGCCTGGAGGAGTAGGGCGAACACCGGGGAGCTGTTTTTT. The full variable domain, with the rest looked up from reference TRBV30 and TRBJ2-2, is SQTIHQWPATLVQPVGSPLSLECTVEGTSNPNLYWYRQAAGRGLQLLFYSVGIGQISSEVPQNLSASRPQDRQFILSSKKLLLSDSGFYLCAWRSRANTGELFFGEGSRLTVL.

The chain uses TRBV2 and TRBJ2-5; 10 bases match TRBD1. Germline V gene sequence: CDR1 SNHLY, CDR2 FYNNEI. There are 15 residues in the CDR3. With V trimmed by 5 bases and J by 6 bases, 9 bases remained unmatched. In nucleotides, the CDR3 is TGTGCCAGCAGTAGCAGCGGGACAGGGGTACAGACCCAGTACTTC. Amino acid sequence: CASSSSGTGVQTQYF.

The CDR3 DNA follows: TGTGCCAGCAGCGCACGACAGGGACGCGAGCAGTACTTC. Protein sequence: CASSARQGREQYF. The chain links TRBV6-5 to TRBJ2-7; 7 nucleotides align to TRBD1. The germline gives CDR1 MNHEY, CDR2 SVGAGI. Trimming removed 6 bases from V and 6 bases from J; junction bases left unmatched: 8. This CDR3 is 13 amino acids long.

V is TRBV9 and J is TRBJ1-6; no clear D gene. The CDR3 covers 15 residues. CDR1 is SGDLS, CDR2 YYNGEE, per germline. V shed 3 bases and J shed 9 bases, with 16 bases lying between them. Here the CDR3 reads CASSAIQSYGSPLHF. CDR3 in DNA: TGTGCCAGCAGCGCTATACAGTCTTATGGTTCACCCCTCCACTTT.